This T cell receptor beta chain was recovered during a study of beta chain features in type 1 diabetes. As to this clone: Its cognate antigen is unknown.

The study reverse transcribed the entire isolated RNA, so it sequenced expressed TCRB transcripts. Data came from immunoSEQ multiplex PCR; TCRdb stores just in-frame clones and leaves some out. Of about 240,000 clones detected, approximately 15% appear once; the ten largest clones hold about 0.018%. The germline V gene encodes CDR1 SGHNT and CDR2 YYREEE (reference sequence). This CDR3 contains 15 residues. V lost 5 bases to trimming and J lost 9 bases; unmatched junction nucleotides: 8. Overall study results and limits: Fewer insertions but more deletions were seen at VDJ junctions in type 1 diabetes patients. Within the patient group, naive, central memory and Treg TCRB repertoires appeared more similar to each other than within healthy donors. The study notes PCR might favor shorter templates equally in patients and controls. Within each of all four CD4+ subsets, Type 1 diabetes patients had TCRB CDR3s that were moderately but significantly shorter.

Sorting that relied on CD45RO/CCR7/CD25/CD127/CD95/CD27 yielded CD4+ naive, central memory, regulatory and stem cell-like memory cells. This chain connects TRBV5-4 to TRBJ2-1; TRBD2 matches at 13 bases. This TCR was recovered from a man aged 25 to 40 with type 1 diabetes. The sample comprised naive CD4+ T cells from blood. The CDR3 DNA follows: TGTGCCAGCAGACTAGCGGGAGGGTCCTACGGTGAGCAGTTCTTC. Its translation is CASRLAGGSYGEQFF.